These 10 T cell receptor beta chains originate from one sample sequenced in a study of OX40 agonist ivuxolimab in advanced cancers. The library came from the immunoSEQ multiplex PCR assay. TCRdb retrieved this table from immuneACCESS and kept in-frame rearrangements only. Not all clones are present; in checked studies, unresolved V genes account for under half, and no reason is known for the remainder. For this sample the table gives about 95,000 clones, of which roughly 90% were detected only once. The ten largest clones represent roughly 2.6% of the sample. The material sequenced was CD4+ or CD8+ T cells sorted from blood, taken in a trial of the OX40 agonist ivuxolimab. The receptors shown here come from an adult with an advanced solid tumor such as melanoma, head and neck, liver or kidney cancer.

The chain joins TRBV5-1 to TRBJ1-3, with D possibly TRBD1 on 5 matching bases. The CDR3 is 16 residues long. The V end was cut by 4 bases, the J end by 4 bases, with 18 bases between. Germline CDR1 reads SGHRS; CDR2 reads YFSETQ. The CDR3 coding sequence is TGCGCCAGCAGCCACGGGACCCTGATGGGAGGAAACACCATATATTTT. Protein: CASSHGTLMGGNTIYF.

This clone has only one observation. The V call is TRBV19, the J call TRBJ1-2; D is ambiguous. The CDR3 runs 13 residues. Germline lookup yields CDR1 LNHDA and CDR2 SQIVND (reference sequence). V was cut by 7 bases and J by 2 bases, with 11 bases left in between. DNA of the CDR3: TGTGCCAGTAAAGTAGATAGCAACTATGGCTACACCTTC. Residues: CASKVDSNYGYTF.

This clone has just one count. The chain joins TRBV10-2 to TRBJ2-7, with D perhaps matching TRBD2 (6 bases). Germline V gives CDR1 WSHSY, CDR2 SAAADI. Trimming took off 6 bases at V and 4 bases at J, with 19 bases between the two ends. The CDR3 is made up of 15 amino acids. CDR3 DNA sequence: TGCGCCAGCAGCCTTGCGGGGTCTGCCAATTACGAGCAGTACTTC. Translated, it gives CASSLAGSANYEQYF.

The rearrangement uses TRBV4-2 and TRBJ1-3; D is ambiguous. The V and J ends lost 1 base and 2 bases respectively, with 3 bases between them. Germline-derived CDR1 and CDR2 are LGHNA and YNFKEQ. The CDR3 length is 13 residues. In DNA, the CDR3 is TGTGCCAGCAGCCAAGCGACTGGAAACACCATATATTTT. It encodes CASSQATGNTIYF.

The CDR3 DNA sequence: TGTGCCAGCAGCTTCCGATTGATGGGTTGGTCCGCCACTGAAGCTTTCTTT. It translates to CASSFRLMGWSATEAFF. The chain combines TRBV5-5 with TRBJ1-1; no definite D call. The CDR3 totals 17 residues. From germline, CDR1 is SGHKS and CDR2 YYEKEE (reference sequence). V was trimmed by 2 bases and J by 4 bases, leaving 21 bases between them.

This chain uses TRBV10-3 with TRBJ2-2; D call uncertain. V was clipped by 4 bases and J by 6 bases, with 12 bases between them. CDR1 ENHRY and CDR2 SYGVKD come from the germline V gene. The CDR3 is made up of 14 amino acids. The CDR3 spells CAISGQDAAGELFF. Written as DNA, the CDR3 is TGTGCCATCAGTGGTCAGGACGCCGCCGGGGAGCTGTTTTTT.

The chain carries TRBV10-3 and TRBJ2-3, with D perhaps matching TRBD2 (5 bases). Trimming pared 5 bases from V and 3 bases from J, leaving 15 bases between. This CDR3 comprises 15 residues. Germline assignment: CDR1 ENHRY and CDR2 SYGVKD. The CDR3: CAISSSHGETDTQYF. CDR3 DNA: TGTGCCATCAGTTCTTCTCACGGGGAGACAGATACGCAGTATTTT.

This clone is a singleton in its sample. V gene TRBV5-6 combines with J gene TRBJ1-5, with D perhaps matching TRBD1 (6 bases). Germline V gene lookup returns CDR1 SGHDT and CDR2 YYEEEE. The CDR3 covers 14 residues. V was shortened by 2 bases and J by 7 bases, with 13 bases between the two germline ends. CDR3 nucleotide sequence: TGTGCCAGCAGCTTAGGGACATCAACGCAGCCCCAGCATTTT. Translated, it gives CASSLGTSTQPQHF.

The chain is built from TRBV7-6 and TRBJ1-1; TRBD1 is a possible D gene (5 bases). The germline V and J ends were trimmed by 5 bases and 0 bases, with 7 bases remaining between them. Germline CDR1 and CDR2: SGHVS and FNYEAQ. This CDR3 has 13 amino acids. The chain's CDR3 is CASSRDLNTEAFF. Written as DNA, the CDR3 is TGTGCCAGCAGCCGGGACCTGAACACTGAAGCTTTCTTT.

The CDR3 nucleotides read TGTGCCAGCAGTGGACAGATCTATGGCTACACCTTC. Its translation is CASSGQIYGYTF. This sequence joins TRBV28 and TRBJ1-2, with D possibly being TRBD1 (6 bases). This CDR3 has 12 residues. Germline values: CDR1 MDHEN, CDR2 SYDVKM. Trimming cost V 5 bases and J 4 bases, with 8 bases left between them.